A single TCR beta chain is shown here with its context. The donors (healthy individuals) were bone marrow donors. The data belong to a study of cytomegalovirus exposure and HLA in healthy donors. PCR primers comprised 60 Vbeta and 13 Jbeta primers. TCRdb keeps only in-frame clones here, not all; method: immunoSEQ multiplex PCR. In the table there are approximately 200,000 clones, over 60% of which are singletons. This CDR3 is 15 amino acids long. Per germline, CDR1 SGHRS and CDR2 YFSETQ. V was trimmed by 0 bases and J by 2 bases, leaving 8 bases between them. Source material: PBMCs. This receptor was identified in a man younger than 45 in good health and CMV-seropositive. This chain uses TRBV5-1 with TRBJ2-2, with D possibly being TRBD1 (6 bases). The CDR3 spells CASSLGQDNTGELFF. For the CDR3, the DNA is TGCGCCAGCAGCTTGGGACAGGACAACACCGGGGAGCTGTTTTTT.